This T cell receptor (beta chain) was identified during a study of blood T cell dynamics during melanoma immunotherapy. Across the study: First-line therapy was either pembrolizumab or nivolumab with ipilimumab for metastatic melanoma.

Notes on the study in general: Whether repertoire-driving clones were melanoma-specific could not be determined. Disease-control patients' PBMC repertoires became either more clonal or more diverse at W3.

This clone is large within its sample. The antigen is not known. The CDR3 has 15 amino acids. From germline, CDR1 is MRHNA and CDR2 SNTAGT. V shed 5 bases, J shed 5 bases, and the junction held 8 bases outside the gene matches. The time point here: pre-treatment baseline. Patients with prior systemic cancer treatment, concomitant immunosuppressants, or other active malignancies were excluded. Profiled with immunoSEQ multiplex PCR; TCRdb holds only in-frame clones, not every one. The data contain 4,000 to 4,500 clones, about 85% of them singletons. The sequence was obtained from a human donor with melanoma. This sample comprised blood, obtained from a patient treated with checkpoint blockade. The rearrangement uses TRBV6-4 and TRBJ1-5, with 8 bases that match TRBD1. DNA for the CDR3: TGTGCCAGCAGTTCAGACCCGGACAGGGATCAGCCCCAGCATTTT. Its protein is CASSSDPDRDQPQHF.